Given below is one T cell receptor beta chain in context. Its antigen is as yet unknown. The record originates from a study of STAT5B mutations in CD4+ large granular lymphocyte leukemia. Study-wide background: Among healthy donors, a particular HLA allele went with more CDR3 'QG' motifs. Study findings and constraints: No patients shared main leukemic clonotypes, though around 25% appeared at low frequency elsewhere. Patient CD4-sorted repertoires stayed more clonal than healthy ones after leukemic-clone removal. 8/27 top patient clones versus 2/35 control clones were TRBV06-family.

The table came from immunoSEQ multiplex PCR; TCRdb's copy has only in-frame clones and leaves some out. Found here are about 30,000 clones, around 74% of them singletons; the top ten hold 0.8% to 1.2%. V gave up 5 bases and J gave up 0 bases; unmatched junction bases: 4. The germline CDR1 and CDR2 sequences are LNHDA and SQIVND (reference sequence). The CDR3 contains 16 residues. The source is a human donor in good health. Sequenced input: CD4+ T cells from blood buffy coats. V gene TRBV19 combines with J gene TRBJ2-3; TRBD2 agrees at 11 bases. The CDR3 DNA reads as TGTGCCAGTAGTCATAGCGGGGGGGGTAGCACAGATACGCAGTATTTT. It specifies CASSHSGGGSTDTQYF.